This T cell receptor (beta chain) was recovered during a study of cytomegalovirus exposure and HLA in healthy donors. Study observations and caveats: The number of N-insertions in an Asian-associated ancestry cluster was reportedly below the roughly 620-donor mean in a later analysis. Looking again later, the authors saw that most CMV-associated TCR beta chains seemed HLA-restricted. Per a prior analysis, the majority of TCR beta V segments were productive roughly 87% or roughly 30% of the time.

CDR1 and CDR2 (germline): MNHEY, SMNVEV (reference sequence). Trimming took 6 bases from V and 3 from J; bases not matched to a gene: 4. The CDR3 length is 13 residues. PCR was performed using 60 Vbeta and 13 Jbeta primers. Measured with immunoSEQ multiplex PCR; TCRdb has only the in-frame clones, and not every one. In the table there are just over 150,000 clones, 80% to 90% of which are singletons. As to this clone: Its antigen is currently unknown.

Sample: PBMCs. This clonotype was obtained from a man in his fifties in good health and CMV-seropositive. The chain employs TRBV27 and TRBJ1-2; 7 bases map to TRBD1. CDR3 region: CASRRTGDYGYTF. CDR3 DNA: TGTGCCAGCAGGAGAACAGGGGACTATGGCTACACCTTC.